The 18 T cell receptor beta chains listed next were all sequenced from one sample in a study of blood T cell repertoires in COVID-19. TCRdb's copy holds only in-frame clones and misses some; the assay was immunoSEQ multiplex PCR. The table includes 150,000 or so clones, roughly 80% detected once. The sequenced sample consisted of PBMCs or T cells enriched from blood (not recorded which). The receptors derive from a woman aged 50 to 65 who had recovered from COVID-19.

The chain is built from TRBV5-1 and TRBJ2-4; 8 nucleotides match TRBD1. The germline gives CDR1 SGHRS, CDR2 YFSETQ. V trimming: 4 bases; J trimming: 4 bases; junction bases outside the gene matches: 4. CDR3 size: 14 residues. CDR3 sequence reads: CASSPGQAKNIQYF. The CDR3 coding sequence is TGCGCCAGCAGCCCGGGACAGGCTAAAAACATTCAGTACTTC.

This clone was found a few times. This rearrangement joins TRBV7-9 to TRBJ2-7; no clear D. The length of the CDR3 is 12 residues. V lost 6 bases to trimming and J lost 3 bases, with 9 bases between them. Germline values: CDR1 SEHNR, CDR2 FQNEAQ (reference sequence). The DNA of the CDR3 is TGTGCCAGCAGTAGCTTGGTCTACGAGCAGTACGTC. Translating it yields CASSSLVYEQYV.

The rearrangement links TRBV24-1 to TRBJ1-4, with a possible D match to TRBD1 (6 bases). V was cut by 9 bases and J by 6 bases, with 16 bases left in between. There are 14 residues in the CDR3. Germline CDR1 KGHDR, CDR2 SFDVKD. CDR3 DNA sequence: TGTGCCACCGGGACATCCGCCGGGGATGAAAAACTGTTTTTT. Amino acid sequence: CATGTSAGDEKLFF.

DNA for the CDR3: TGTGCCAGCAGTCCTACAGGGAAGATGAACACTGAAGCTTTCTTT. Its protein product is CASSPTGKMNTEAFF. This rearrangement joins TRBV7-6 to TRBJ1-1; a weak D match, TRBD1 (6 bases). The CDR3 spans 15 residues. V was clipped by 6 bases and J by 0 bases, with 14 bases between them. The germline V gene encodes CDR1 SGHVS and CDR2 FNYEAQ.

This rearrangement joins TRBV11-2 to TRBJ2-3, with D possibly matching TRBD2 (6 bases). The CDR3 consists of 15 residues. CDR1 SGHAT and CDR2 FQNNGV come from the germline V gene. V was trimmed by 2 bases and J by 2 bases, leaving 11 bases between them. The CDR3 bases are TGTGCCAGCAGCTTAATTAGCGGAAACACAGATACGCAGTATTTT. Its protein product is CASSLISGNTDTQYF. Full variable domain (outside the CDR3, taken from reference TRBV11-2 and TRBJ2-3): EAGVAQSPRYKIIEKRQSVAFWCNPISGHATLYWYQQILGQGPKLLIQFQNNGVVDDSQLPKDRFSAERLKGVDSTLKIQPAKLEDSAVYLCASSLISGNTDTQYFGPGTRLTVL.

This clone turned up a few times. CDR3 region: CASSLAYRGNTIYF. Written as DNA, the CDR3 is TGTGCCAGCAGCTTGGCTTACAGGGGAAACACCATATATTTT. V usage is TRBV5-8 and J usage is TRBJ1-3; a weak D match, TRBD1 (5 bases). Trimming removed 0 bases at V and 4 bases at J, with 8 bases between. This CDR3 has 14 amino acids. CDR1 is SGHTS, CDR2 YDEGEE, per germline. Supplemented by reference TRBV5-8 and TRBJ1-3, the full variable domain reads EAGVTQSPTHLIKTRGQQATLRCSPISGHTSVYWYQQALGLGLQFLLWYDEGEERNRGNFPPRFSGRQFPNYSSELNVNALELEDSALYLCASSLAYRGNTIYFGEGSWLTVV.

The table lists this clone with a few counts. The chain joins TRBV6-5 to TRBJ2-5, with unresolved D. Germline V gene data show CDR1 as MNHEY and CDR2 as SVGAGI. With 2 bases removed from V and 5 bases from J, the gap between germline ends came to 9 bases. This CDR3 contains 13 residues. CDR3 loop: CASSYSRRETQYF. CDR3 DNA sequence: TGTGCCAGCAGTTACAGCCGGCGGGAGACCCAGTACTTC.

The V and J genes are TRBV14 and TRBJ1-4; unclear D gene. Trimming stripped 3 bases from V and 6 bases from J, with 14 bases between. The CDR3 has 15 amino acids. Germline CDR1 reads SGHDN; CDR2 reads FVKESK. CDR3 in DNA: TGTGCCAGCAGCCACAGCCGGGGTACCCATGAAAAACTGTTTTTT. This translates into CASSHSRGTHEKLFF.

This clone was observed once. The chain is built from TRBV12-3 or TRBV12-4 and TRBJ1-4; the D is unclear. The CDR3 loop spans 12 amino acids. V gave up 5 bases and J gave up 8 bases, with 9 bases separating them. The CDR3 DNA reads as TGTGCCAGCAGTGGACTGGGGGAAAAACTGTTTTTT. This sequence encodes CASSGLGEKLFF.

The chain couples TRBV5-4 to TRBJ2-1; 8 bases line up with TRBD2. V shed 4 bases, J shed 2 bases, and the junction held 8 bases outside the gene matches. The CDR3 is 16 residues long. The germline CDR1 and CDR2 sequences are SGHNT and YYREEE (reference sequence). In DNA, the CDR3 is TGTGCCAGCAGCCCCAGCGGGGGAGGACCCTACAATGAGCAGTTCTTC. Translating it yields CASSPSGGGPYNEQFF.

The chain joins TRBV19 to TRBJ1-2, with a possible D match to TRBD1 (5 bases). This CDR3 region has 12 residues. Germline V gene lookup returns CDR1 LNHDA and CDR2 SQIVND (reference sequence). V was cut by 9 bases and J by 2 bases, with 10 bases left in between. The DNA for the CDR3 is TGTGCCAGCCGCAGGGTGAACTATGGCTACACCTTC. It yields the protein CASRRVNYGYTF.

This clone appeared many times. The V gene is TRBV6-2 or TRBV6-3, the J gene TRBJ2-7, with D hard to call. The ends were cut back, 0 bases at V and 2 bases at J, with 5 bases in the middle. The CDR3 totals 13 residues. Germline V gene lookup returns CDR1 MNHEY and CDR2 SVGEGT. The CDR3 loop reads CASSYSDTYEQYV. CDR3 DNA sequence: TGTGCCAGCAGTTACTCAGACACCTACGAGCAGTACGTC.

This clone was picked up a small number of times. V and J are TRBV6-2 or TRBV6-3 and TRBJ1-6, with D unclear. The germline gives CDR1 MNHEY, CDR2 SVGEGT. The V end was cut by 5 bases, the J end by 7 bases, with 30 bases between. CDR3 length: 20 amino acids. DNA for the CDR3: TGTGCCAGCAGTCTAATACCCCTCTCTACAAGGAGTCAGAAGAATTCACCCCTCCACTTT. Amino acids: CASSLIPLSTRSQKNSPLHF.

This chain's CDR3 is CASADRTNSPLHF. In nucleotides, the CDR3 is TGTGCCAGCGCCGACAGGACTAATTCACCCCTCCACTTT. The chain uses TRBV28 and TRBJ1-6, with TRBD1 as a possible D gene (6 bases). Germline CDR1 reads MDHEN; CDR2 reads SYDVKM. CDR3 length: 13 residues. Trimming removed 8 bases from V and 6 bases from J, with 11 bases in between.

V and J are TRBV4-1 and TRBJ2-3, with D maybe TRBD2 (6 bases). Looked up from germline, CDR1 is MGHRA and CDR2 is YSYEKL. Trimming removed 1 base at V and 1 base at J, with 15 bases between. This CDR3 has 17 residues. The CDR3 region has the DNA TGCGCCAGCAGCCAAGGGTTGGGGGGTGAGGGCACAGATACGCAGTATTTT. This gives the protein CASSQGLGGEGTDTQYF.

V is TRBV28 and J is TRBJ1-1; no clear D. The CDR3 is 12 amino acids. The V and J ends lost 1 base and 4 bases respectively, with 4 bases between them. Germline CDR1 is MDHEN and CDR2 is SYDVKM. In nucleotides, the CDR3 is TGTGCCAGCAGTTTATCTGTCACTGAAGCTTTCTTT. This sequence encodes CASSLSVTEAFF.

The chain couples TRBV30 to TRBJ1-1; D is ambiguous. Germline V CDR1 and CDR2: GTSNPN, SVGIG (reference sequence). CDR3 length: 13 residues. V lost 3 bases to trimming and J lost 8 bases, with 16 bases between them. Here the CDR3 reads CAWSLNLEGEAFF. CDR3 nucleotides: TGTGCCTGGAGCCTAAATCTGGAGGGAGAAGCTTTCTTT.

The rearrangement joins TRBV6-5 to TRBJ1-2; tentatively, D is TRBD1 (5 bases). V lost 2 bases, J lost 7 bases, and 11 bases lay in between. CDR1 and CDR2 from the germline V gene are MNHEY and SVGAGI. The CDR3 sequence is 13 residues long. CDR3 DNA: TGTGCCAGCAGTTACGAAAGGGGCCGTGGCTACACCTTC. Encoded protein: CASSYERGRGYTF.